The next 8 T cell receptor beta chains were all read from a single sample in a study of breast tumors, draining lymph nodes, adjacent tissues. Samples came from axillary lymph nodes draining the breast cancer. MiXCR, applied by TCRdb to the multiplex PCR reads, yields one record per CDR3 protein. This table holds 150,000 to 200,000 distinct CDR3 sequences, around a third found once. The sequencing sample was made of axillary lymph node tissue. Receptors were obtained from a female donor with breast cancer. Some clones in this sample may be carry-over from other donors' samples.

This clonotype was seen many times. The chain employs TRBV7-9 and TRBJ2-5; 7 bases are a match to TRBD1. With 5 bases clipped from V and 2 bases from J, the junction kept 11 bases outside the gene matches. The CDR3 length is 16 residues. CDR1 SEHNR and CDR2 FQNEAQ come from the germline V gene (reference sequence). The CDR3 reads CASSPFPSGGQETQYF. DNA of the CDR3: TGTGCCAGCAGCCCTTTCCCATCAGGGGGTCAAGAGACCCAGTACTTC.

At least ten counts were recorded for this clonotype. The DNA of the CDR3 is TGTGCCAGTAGTTTACTATACTATAGCAATCAGCCCCAGCATTTT. Residues: CASSLLYYSNQPQHF. The V gene is TRBV19, the J gene TRBJ1-5; the D is unclear. This CDR3 has 15 amino acids. V dropped 5 bases and J dropped 0 bases, with 11 bases sitting between them. The germline gives CDR1 LNHDA, CDR2 SQIVND (reference sequence).

There are many counts of this clonotype. This sequence joins TRBV5-1 and TRBJ2-5, with a possible D match to TRBD1 (7 bases). Trimming shortened V by 4 bases and J by 10 bases, and 11 bases separated the two germline ends. This CDR3 spans 11 amino acids. Germline assignment: CDR1 SGHRS and CDR2 YFSETQ. The DNA of the CDR3 is TGCGCCAGCAGCGCCAGGGGGGACCAGTACTTC. This encodes CASSARGDQYF. The complete variable domain, with remaining parts taken from reference TRBV5-1 and TRBJ2-5, reads KAGVTQTPRYLIKTRGQQVTLSCSPISGHRSVSWYQQTPGQGLQFLFEYFSETQRNKGNFPGRFSGRQFSNSRSEMNVSTLELGDSALYLCASSARGDQYFGPGTRLLVL.

There are many counts of this clonotype. This sequence joins TRBV9 and TRBJ1-2, with 9 nucleotides matching TRBD1. Germline values: CDR1 SGDLS, CDR2 YYNGEE. There are 15 residues in the CDR3. V was pared by 2 bases and J by 8 bases, with 10 bases of the junction left unmatched. The CDR3 DNA reads TGTGCCAGCAGCGTGTTGACAGGGGGTAGTGAGGGCTACACCTTC. Its protein is CASSVLTGGSEGYTF. The whole variable domain, remainder taken from reference TRBV9 and TRBJ1-2, is DSGVTQTPKHLITATGQRVTLRCSPRSGDLSVYWYQQSLDQGLQFLIQYYNGEERAKGNILERFSAQQFPDLHSELNLSSLELGDSALYFCASSVLTGGSEGYTFGSGTRLTVV.

As concerns this clonotype: This may be a read error: a much more frequent sequence differs by one nucleotide. The missing conserved phenylalanine or tryptophan at the end of this CDR3 makes a read error likely. The chain is built from TRBV13 and TRBJ2-3; 12 bases are a match to TRBD2. Germline assignment: CDR1 PRHDT and CDR2 FYEKMQ (reference sequence). This CDR3 is built from 16 residues. V trimming: 3 bases; J trimming: 4 bases; junction bases outside the gene matches: 5. The CDR3 nucleotides are TGTGCCAGCAGCTTGGCCCTAGCGGGGGGGCCAGATACGCAGTATCTT. It is translated as CASSLALAGGPDTQYL.

Points on this clonotype: The junction differs from germline at one of its ends, possibly a read error. This chain links TRBV7-3 with TRBJ2-3, with 8 bases lining up with TRBD1. Looked up from germline, CDR1 is SGHTA and CDR2 is FQGTGA. The CDR3 covers 14 residues. CDR3 in amino acids: CASSWDRITVTQYF. CDR3 sequence (DNA): TGTGCCAGCAGCTGGGACAGGATAACAGTTACGCAGTATTTT.

In this sample, this clonotype turned up many times. This chain joins TRBV5-4 and TRBJ2-1; D gene uncertain. Germline V gene lookup returns CDR1 SGHNT and CDR2 YYREEE (reference sequence). Trimming shortened V by 1 base and J by 2 bases, and 10 bases separated the two germline ends. The CDR3 is 15 amino acids. CDR3 DNA sequence: TGTGCCAGCAGCTTGCGGTTCGGCACCTACAATGAGCAGTTCTTC. It encodes CASSLRFGTYNEQFF. Variable domain in full (rest from reference TRBV5-4 and TRBJ2-1): ETGVTQSPTHLIKTRGQQVTLRCSSQSGHNTVSWYQQALGQGPQFIFQYYREEENGRGNFPPRFSGLQFPNYSSELNVNALELDDSALYLCASSLRFGTYNEQFFGPGTRLTVL.

This clonotype was observed many times. The chain joins TRBV20-1 to TRBJ1-2; D is unclear. Germline lookup yields CDR1 DFQATT and CDR2 SNEGSKA (reference sequence). The CDR3 contains 16 residues. Deletions cut 6 bases from V and 4 bases from J, with 24 bases between. In nucleotides, the CDR3 is TGCAGTGCGCACGTCCGGGCCGGTGCTTTGGGCTATGGCTACACCTTC. It codes for CSAHVRAGALGYGYTF.